Sequencing of this T cell receptor (beta chain) was carried out in a study of CD8 T cells in Susac syndrome. Study context: Intravenous immunoglobulin alone or corticosteroids were being given to patients with Susac syndrome at blood draw, unless they were therapy-naive.

The length of the CDR3 is 12 residues. The germline CDR1 and CDR2 sequences are SQVTM and ANQGSEA. V gave up 2 bases and J gave up 2 bases, with 6 bases separating them. cDNA came from roughly 0.47 to 1 ug RNA primed by random hexamers. TCRdb reprocessed the immunoSEQ multiplex PCR reads with MiXCR, giving one entry per CDR3 protein. The repertoire includes 150,000 or so distinct CDR3 sequences, around 95% of them detected once, and 0.14% sits in the top ten. This clonotype appeared a single time. The sample comprised CD4+ T cells from PBMCs. The V gene is TRBV29-1, the J gene TRBJ1-2; D is unclear. This sequence originates from a human donor with Susac syndrome. The CDR3, as DNA: TGCAGCGTTGAATCAGTAAACTATGGCTACACCTTC. Translated, it gives CSVESVNYGYTF.